The T cell receptor (beta chain) under discussion was sequenced for a study of shared clonotypes between healthy human individuals. Notes on this clone: Its antigen is unknown.

There were no recent acute infections or vaccinations among the donors, who were healthy HIV-negative adults. CD8 memory was a combination of CD45RO+ cells and CCR7-negative CD45RA+ TemRA cells. Whole-study results and caveats: For sorted subsets, rarefaction showed incomplete sequencing despite large depth. The four-donor shared clonotypes exceeded non-shared clonotypes in generation probability, with non-shared ones scoring lower.

Looked up from germline, CDR1 is MNHNY and CDR2 is SVGAGI (reference sequence). The ends were cut back, 11 bases at V and 1 base at J, with 8 bases in the middle. This CDR3 is built from 11 residues. Assay: immunoSEQ multiplex PCR; the TCRdb copy retains only in-frame clones and omits some. The top ten hold roughly 50% of the sample, which has about 92,000 clones, almost 70% seen once. Sequencing was carried out using memory CD8+ T cells sorted from blood. Sample subset: CD45RO+ cells pooled with CCR7-negative TemRA cells. The chain has TRBV6-6 and TRBJ1-1; no reliable D call. This sequence originates from a man aged 25-45 years in good health. The CDR3 here is CAVARNTEAFF. The CDR3 DNA follows: TGTGCCGTCGCCCGGAACACTGAAGCTTTCTTT.